These 8 T cell receptor beta chains originate from one sample sequenced in a study of T cells in Graves' hyperthyroidism and ophthalmopathy. Template material for amplifying TCR beta CDR3 regions consisted of RNA transcripts. A set of HTBI primers served as the primers for a first-round RT-PCR of the TCR CDR3. Using its own MiXCR run on the multiplex PCR reads, TCRdb lists one record per CDR3 protein. The table lists hundreds of thousands of distinct CDR3 sequences, under 20% of them singletons. Sequenced: blood. These receptors originate from a woman in her thirties with Graves' hyperthyroidism.

In this sample, this clonotype turned up many times. This chain joins TRBV28 and TRBJ2-3; D not resolved. V dropped 7 bases and J dropped 1 base, with 9 bases sitting between them. Per germline, CDR1 MDHEN and CDR2 SYDVKM. The CDR3 sequence is 13 residues long. The CDR3 sequence is CASIRRGTDTQYF. The CDR3 nucleotides read TGTGCCAGCATCCGCCGTGGCACAGATACGCAGTATTTT.

As concerns this clonotype: This may stem from a read error, because a much larger clone lies one nucleotide away. The chain links TRBV18 to TRBJ2-1; weak D call: TRBD1 (6 bases). The ends were cut back, 0 bases at V and 6 bases at J, with 15 bases in the middle. CDR3 length: 16 amino acids. The germline V gene has CDR1 KGHSH and CDR2 LQKENI. Here the CDR3 DNA reads TGTGCCAGCTCACCACCCGGGTCAGGGGTCCCCAATGAGCAGTTCTTC. This sequence encodes CASSPPGSGVPNEQFF.

The chain is built from TRBV7-2 and TRBJ2-7; TRBD2 agrees at 8 bases. This CDR3 comprises 15 residues. CDR1 is SGHTA, CDR2 FQGNSA, per germline. Germline trimming cut 1 base from V and 5 bases from J; bases unmatched to any gene: 7. CDR3 in DNA: TGTGCCAGCAGCTTAGTGGGGACTAGGCCAAACGAGCAGTACTTC. Encoded protein: CASSLVGTRPNEQYF.

In this sample, this clonotype turned up many times. For the CDR3, the DNA is TGTGCCAGCAGTTTAGATGGGACAAGATACGAGCAGTACTTC. Encoded protein: CASSLDGTRYEQYF. J is TRBJ2-7 and V is TRBV27; D possibly corresponds to TRBD1 (6 bases). Germline V CDR1 and CDR2: MNHEY, SMNVEV (reference sequence). This CDR3 region has 14 residues. V lost 2 bases and J 4 bases, leaving 12 bases between the germline ends.

The chain uses TRBV12-3 or TRBV12-4 and TRBJ1-5, with TRBD1 matching 7 bases. The CDR3 covers 15 residues. Trimming cost V 4 bases and J 7 bases; bases outside gene matches: 10. The CDR3 region is CASSSGTEGFQPQHF. CDR3 bases: TGTGCCAGCAGTTCCGGGACAGAAGGATTCCAGCCCCAGCATTTT.

This chain links TRBV24-1 with TRBJ2-3; TRBD1 matches 12 bases. This CDR3 has 16 amino acids. Trimming cost V 4 bases and J 4 bases; bases outside gene matches: 5. Germline CDR1 reads KGHDR; CDR2 reads SFDVKD. The CDR3: CATSDPGTGGPDTQYF. CDR3 nucleotide sequence: TGTGCCACCAGTGACCCCGGGACAGGGGGCCCAGATACGCAGTATTTT.

This chain links TRBV5-1 with TRBJ2-7, with a possible D match to TRBD1 (5 bases). CDR1 is SGHRS, CDR2 YFSETQ, per germline. V was shortened by 2 bases and J by 5 bases, with 14 bases between the two germline ends. The CDR3 loop spans 14 amino acids. The CDR3 loop reads CASSLSRVHHEQYF. CDR3 bases: TGCGCCAGCAGCTTAAGCAGGGTCCACCACGAGCAGTACTTC.

This chain joins TRBV6-2 or TRBV6-3 and TRBJ2-2, with D possibly matching TRBD2 (7 bases). Germline V gene lookup returns CDR1 MNHEY and CDR2 SVGEGT. The V and J ends lost 8 bases and 5 bases respectively, with 24 bases between them. This CDR3 region has 17 residues. The CDR3 loop is CASCRGAGHTPTGELFF. The CDR3 DNA is TGTGCCAGCTGCCGGGGGGCAGGACATACCCCAACCGGGGAGCTGTTTTTT.